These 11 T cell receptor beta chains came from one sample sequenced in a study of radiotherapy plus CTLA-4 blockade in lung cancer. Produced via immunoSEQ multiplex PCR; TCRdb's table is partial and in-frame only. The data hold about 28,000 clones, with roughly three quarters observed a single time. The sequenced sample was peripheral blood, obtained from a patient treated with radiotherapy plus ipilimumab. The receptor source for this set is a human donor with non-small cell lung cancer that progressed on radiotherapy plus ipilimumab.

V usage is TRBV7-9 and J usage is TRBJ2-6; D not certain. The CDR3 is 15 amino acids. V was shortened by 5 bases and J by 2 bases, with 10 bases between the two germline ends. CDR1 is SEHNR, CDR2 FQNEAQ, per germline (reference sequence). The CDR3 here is CASSPFATGANVLTF. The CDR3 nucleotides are TGTGCCAGCAGCCCATTCGCCACTGGGGCCAACGTCCTGACTTTC.

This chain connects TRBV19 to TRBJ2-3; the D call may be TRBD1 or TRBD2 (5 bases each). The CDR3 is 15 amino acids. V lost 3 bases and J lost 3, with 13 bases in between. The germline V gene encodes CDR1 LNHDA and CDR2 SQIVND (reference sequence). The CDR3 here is CASSILGVSTDTQYF. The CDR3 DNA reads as TGTGCCAGTAGTATTTTGGGGGTCTCTACAGATACGCAGTATTTT.

CDR3 sequence: CASSDRRRGQGGETQYF. The CDR3 region has the DNA TGTGCCAGCAGCGACAGGCGCCGCGGACAGGGTGGGGAGACCCAGTACTTC. The chain combines TRBV7-9 with TRBJ2-5, with TRBD1 identical over 8 bases. This CDR3 region has 17 residues. J gave up 5 bases and V 5 bases, and 16 bases lay outside the gene matches. The germline CDR1 and CDR2 sequences are SEHNR and FQNEAQ (reference sequence).

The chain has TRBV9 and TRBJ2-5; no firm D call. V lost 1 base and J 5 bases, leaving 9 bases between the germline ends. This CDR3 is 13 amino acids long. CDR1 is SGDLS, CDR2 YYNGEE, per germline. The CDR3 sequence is CASSVLPSETQYF. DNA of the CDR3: TGTGCCAGCAGCGTACTCCCGTCCGAGACCCAGTACTTC.

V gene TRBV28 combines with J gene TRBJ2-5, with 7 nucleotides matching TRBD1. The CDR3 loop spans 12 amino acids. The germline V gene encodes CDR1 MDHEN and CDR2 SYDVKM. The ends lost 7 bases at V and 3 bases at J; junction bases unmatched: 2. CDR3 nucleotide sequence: TGTGCCAGCAAAGGGACAGAAGAGACCCAGTACTTC. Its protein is CASKGTEETQYF.

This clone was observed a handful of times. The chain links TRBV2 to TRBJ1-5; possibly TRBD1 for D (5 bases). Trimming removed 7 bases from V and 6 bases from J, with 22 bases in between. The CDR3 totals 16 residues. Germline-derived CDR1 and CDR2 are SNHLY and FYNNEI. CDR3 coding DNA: TGTGCCAGCACTACCGCCTCGGACTTAGGGGTTCAGCCCCAGCATTTT. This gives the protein CASTTASDLGVQPQHF.

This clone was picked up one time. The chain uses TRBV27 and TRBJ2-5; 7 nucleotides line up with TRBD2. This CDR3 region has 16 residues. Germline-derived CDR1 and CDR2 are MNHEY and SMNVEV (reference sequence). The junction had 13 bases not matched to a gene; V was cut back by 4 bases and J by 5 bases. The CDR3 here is CASSSQTSLGGETQYF. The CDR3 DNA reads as TGTGCCAGCAGTTCCCAGACTAGTCTGGGAGGGGAGACCCAGTACTTC.

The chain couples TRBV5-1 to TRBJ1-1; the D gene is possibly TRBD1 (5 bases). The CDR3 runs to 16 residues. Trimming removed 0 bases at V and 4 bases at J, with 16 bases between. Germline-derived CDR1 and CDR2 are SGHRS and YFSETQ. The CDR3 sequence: CASSLETFGTGTEAFF. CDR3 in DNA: TGCGCCAGCAGCTTGGAGACTTTCGGGACCGGCACTGAAGCTTTCTTT. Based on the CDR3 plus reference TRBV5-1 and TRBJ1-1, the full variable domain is KAGVTQTPRYLIKTRGQQVTLSCSPISGHRSVSWYQQTPGQGLQFLFEYFSETQRNKGNFPGRFSGRQFSNSRSEMNVSTLELGDSALYLCASSLETFGTGTEAFFGQGTRLTVV.

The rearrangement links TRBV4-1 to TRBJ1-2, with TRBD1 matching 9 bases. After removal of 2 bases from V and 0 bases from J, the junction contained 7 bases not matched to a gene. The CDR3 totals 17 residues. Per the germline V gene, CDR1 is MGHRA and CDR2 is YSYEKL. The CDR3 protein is CASSQTGTGTTNYGYTF. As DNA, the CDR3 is TGCGCCAGCAGCCAAACCGGGACAGGGACTACTAACTATGGCTACACCTTC.

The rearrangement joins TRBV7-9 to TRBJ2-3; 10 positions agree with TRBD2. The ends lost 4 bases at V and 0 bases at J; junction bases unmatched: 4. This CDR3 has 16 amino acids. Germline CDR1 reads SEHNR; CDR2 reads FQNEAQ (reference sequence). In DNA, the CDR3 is TGTGCCAGCAGCTCGACTAGCGGGTCGAGCACAGATACGCAGTATTTT. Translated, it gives CASSSTSGSSTDTQYF.

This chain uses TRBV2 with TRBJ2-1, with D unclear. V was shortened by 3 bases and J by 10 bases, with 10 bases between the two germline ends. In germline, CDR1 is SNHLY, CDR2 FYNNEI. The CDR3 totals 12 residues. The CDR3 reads CASSEGGTEQFF. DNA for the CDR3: TGTGCCAGCAGTGAGGGCGGAACCGAGCAGTTCTTC.